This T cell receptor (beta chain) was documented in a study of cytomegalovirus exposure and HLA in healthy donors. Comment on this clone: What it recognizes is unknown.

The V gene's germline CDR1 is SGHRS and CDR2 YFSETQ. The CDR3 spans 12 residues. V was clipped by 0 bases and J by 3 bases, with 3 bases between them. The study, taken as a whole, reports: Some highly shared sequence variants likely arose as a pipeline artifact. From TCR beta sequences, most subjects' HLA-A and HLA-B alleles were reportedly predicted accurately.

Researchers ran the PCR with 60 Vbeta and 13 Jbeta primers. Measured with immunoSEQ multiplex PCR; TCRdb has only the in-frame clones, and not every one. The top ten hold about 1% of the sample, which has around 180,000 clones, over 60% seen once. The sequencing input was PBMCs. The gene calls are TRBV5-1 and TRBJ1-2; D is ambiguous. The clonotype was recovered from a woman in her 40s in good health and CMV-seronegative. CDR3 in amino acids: CASSLADYGYTF. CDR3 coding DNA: TGCGCCAGCAGCTTGGCGGACTATGGCTACACCTTC.